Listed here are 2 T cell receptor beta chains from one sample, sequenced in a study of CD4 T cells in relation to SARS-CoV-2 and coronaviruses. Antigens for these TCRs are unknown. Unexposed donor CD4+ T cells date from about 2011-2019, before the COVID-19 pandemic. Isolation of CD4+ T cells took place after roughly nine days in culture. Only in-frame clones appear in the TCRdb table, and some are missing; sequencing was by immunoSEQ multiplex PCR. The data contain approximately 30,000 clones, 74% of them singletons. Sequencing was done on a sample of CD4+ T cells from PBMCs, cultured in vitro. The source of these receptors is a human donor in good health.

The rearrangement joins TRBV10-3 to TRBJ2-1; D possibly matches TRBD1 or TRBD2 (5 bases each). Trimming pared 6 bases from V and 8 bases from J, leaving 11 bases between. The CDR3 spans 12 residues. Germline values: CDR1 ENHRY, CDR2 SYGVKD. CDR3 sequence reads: CAISPGTDEQFF. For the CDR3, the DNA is TGTGCCATCAGCCCTGGGACGGATGAGCAGTTCTTC.

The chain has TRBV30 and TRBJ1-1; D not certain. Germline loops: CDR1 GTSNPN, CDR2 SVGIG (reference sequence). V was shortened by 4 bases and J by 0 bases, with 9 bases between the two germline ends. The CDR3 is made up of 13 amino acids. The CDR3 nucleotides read TGTGCCTGGAATAAAGGGCTGAACACTGAAGCTTTCTTT. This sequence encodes CAWNKGLNTEAFF.